What follows are 20 T cell receptor beta chains derived from one specimen sequenced in a study of blood T cells in healthy people across ages. A second PCR of roughly 7 to 11 cycles used a sample-barcoded 5' primer and a J-beta primer mix. TCRdb reprocessed the 5' RACE reads via MiXCR and lists one record per CDR3 protein. This table has over a million distinct CDR3 sequences, under 45% appearing once. Input material: blood. These receptors originate from a woman aged 55-70 years in good health.

The chain recombines TRBV30 with TRBJ2-3; 11 bases match TRBD2. J lost 4 bases, V lost 0 bases, and 6 bases had no gene match. The V gene's germline CDR1 is GTSNPN and CDR2 SVGIG (reference sequence). The CDR3 spans 16 residues. CDR3: CAWSVGLAGGPDTQYF. The CDR3 nucleotides read TGTGCCTGGAGTGTAGGGCTAGCGGGAGGCCCAGATACGCAGTATTTT.

V and J are TRBV18 and TRBJ2-4, with D perhaps matching TRBD1 or TRBD2 (5 bases each). Gene TRBJ2-7 matches the end of the DNA better, so the J call may be wrong. CDR1 and CDR2 from the germline V gene are KGHSH and LQKENI. The CDR3 is 14 residues long. The CDR3 region is CASSPSRGLIEQYF. As DNA, the CDR3 is TGTGCCAGCTCACCGTCCCGGGGCCTCATCGAGCAGTACTTC.

J is TRBJ2-7 and V is TRBV4-2; the D gene is possibly TRBD2 (6 bases). The CDR3 runs to 16 residues. Trimming removed 4 bases from V and 2 bases from J, with 18 bases in between. Germline CDR1 is LGHNA and CDR2 is YNFKEQ. As DNA, the CDR3 is TGTGCCAGCAGCCCGGGGGAGCGGCTATTACCCTACGAGCAGTACTTC. This gives the protein CASSPGERLLPYEQYF.

The chain employs TRBV5-1 and TRBJ2-5; 7 bases fit TRBD1. V trimming: 4 bases; J trimming: 4 bases; junction bases outside the gene matches: 7. CDR3 size: 14 residues. The germline V gene encodes CDR1 SGHRS and CDR2 YFSETQ. The CDR3 coding sequence is TGCGCCAGCAGCGTACAGGGGAACAGAGAGACCCAGTACTTC. Translation: CASSVQGNRETQYF.

Regarding this clonotype: A much larger clone sits a single nucleotide away, making a read error possible. The V and J genes are TRBV20-1 and TRBJ2-5; 7 bases align to TRBD2. The trim removed 5 bases at V and 7 bases at J, leaving 13 bases unmatched. The CDR3 loop spans 14 amino acids. Germline values: CDR1 DFQATT, CDR2 SNEGSKA (reference sequence). CDR3 nucleotides: TGCAGTGCTCCGCCCTGGGAGGGCCAGGGGACCCAGTACTTC. Translated, it gives CSAPPWEGQGTQYF.

The CDR3 protein is CASSHVGVNYGYTF. The CDR3 DNA sequence: TGTGCCAGCAGCCACGTTGGGGTCAACTATGGCTACACCTTC. The V and J genes are TRBV28 and TRBJ1-2; no clear D gene. The germline CDR1 and CDR2 sequences are MDHEN and SYDVKM. The CDR3 is 14 residues long. The V gene lost 6 bases and the J gene lost 2 bases, with 13 bases spanning the gap.

This chain links TRBV18 with TRBJ2-3; weak D call: TRBD2 (5 bases). Trimming shortened V by 3 bases and J by 1 base, and 14 bases separated the two germline ends. The CDR3 is made up of 16 amino acids. From germline, CDR1 is KGHSH and CDR2 LQKENI. The CDR3 DNA reads as TGTGCCAGCTCACCGACCCGCGGAGGAGGCACAGATACGCAGTATTTT. Protein sequence: CASSPTRGGGTDTQYF.

The rearrangement uses TRBV24-1 and TRBJ2-3, with D possibly being TRBD1 or TRBD2 (5 bases each). Trimming removed 4 bases from V and 4 bases from J, with 20 bases in between. The CDR3 consists of 17 residues. Germline lookup yields CDR1 KGHDR and CDR2 SFDVKD. For the CDR3, the DNA is TGTGCCACCAGTGACTCCCCGGGGAAAGGGGTCGCAGATACGCAGTATTTT. The encoded protein is CATSDSPGKGVADTQYF.

This chain uses TRBV9 with TRBJ2-3; 12 nucleotides line up with TRBD2. In germline, CDR1 is SGDLS, CDR2 YYNGEE. This CDR3 has 15 residues. The ends lost 6 bases at V and 6 bases at J; junction bases unmatched: 8. The CDR3 here is CASTRTSGISDTQYF. CDR3 nucleotide sequence: TGTGCCAGCACCAGGACTAGCGGGATTTCGGATACGCAGTATTTT.

The CDR3 nucleotides read TGTGCCAGCAGAAGACCCGAGGGGACCCAGTACTTC. Translation: CASRRPEGTQYF. The chain is built from TRBV7-9 and TRBJ2-5; D is possibly TRBD2 (5 bases). The germline V gene has CDR1 SEHNR and CDR2 FQNEAQ (reference sequence). Trimming removed 6 bases from V and 7 bases from J, with 12 bases in between. CDR3 size: 12 residues.

This clonotype was observed a handful of times. The chain combines TRBV7-2 with TRBJ2-1, with D possibly being TRBD1 or TRBD2 (5 bases each). The CDR3 length is 15 residues. The V gene lost 5 bases and the J gene lost 8 bases, with 19 bases spanning the gap. Germline lookup yields CDR1 SGHTA and CDR2 FQGNSA. The CDR3 is CASSAWDLGSHEQFF. Written as DNA, the CDR3 is TGTGCCAGCAGCGCCTGGGACCTCGGGTCCCATGAGCAGTTCTTC.

The table lists this clonotype with a few counts. The chain joins TRBV27 to TRBJ1-6, with D possibly being TRBD1 (5 bases). Germline-derived CDR1 and CDR2 are MNHEY and SMNVEV (reference sequence). The CDR3 has 16 amino acids. The V end was cut by 2 bases, the J end by 6 bases, with 14 bases between. CDR3 region: CASSLTSGKGNSPLHF. The CDR3 DNA sequence: TGTGCCAGCAGTTTAACGTCAGGGAAGGGTAATTCACCCCTCCACTTT.

This clonotype was found a few times. The rearrangement uses TRBV7-9 and TRBJ2-5; TRBD2 is a possible D gene (6 bases). V dropped 5 bases and J dropped 3 bases, with 13 bases sitting between them. CDR1 and CDR2 from the germline V gene are SEHNR and FQNEAQ (reference sequence). The CDR3 is 14 residues long. This CDR3 reads CASSQVAGKETQYF. In DNA, the CDR3 is TGTGCCAGCAGCCAGGTGGCGGGAAAAGAGACCCAGTACTTC.

This clonotype was recorded a few times. This chain connects TRBV7-2 to TRBJ2-7; 7 nucleotides align to TRBD1. This CDR3 region has 15 residues. Germline V lookup: CDR1 SGHTA, CDR2 FQGNSA. V was clipped by 5 bases and J by 3 bases; unmatched bases: 10. The CDR3 coding sequence is TGTGCCAGCAGCACCGGACAGGTTAAGATCTACGAGCAGTACTTC. This sequence encodes CASSTGQVKIYEQYF. Full variable domain (remainder filled in from reference TRBV7-2 and TRBJ2-7): GAGVSQSPSNKVTEKGKDVELRCDPISGHTALYWYRQSLGQGLEFLIYFQGNSAPDKSGLPSDRFSAERTGGSVSTLTIQRTQQEDSAVYLCASSTGQVKIYEQYFGPGTRLTVT.

This clonotype was seen just once. The rearrangement links TRBV2 to TRBJ1-6, with a tentative D call TRBD1 (6 bases). CDR1 is SNHLY and CDR2 is FYNNEI in the germline V gene. The CDR3 length is 16 residues. The germline V and J ends were trimmed by 9 bases and 6 bases, with 21 bases remaining between them. CDR3 sequence: CASRGLREQFNSPLHF. The CDR3 coding sequence is TGTGCCAGTCGGGGGCTGAGGGAACAGTTTAATTCACCCCTCCACTTT.

J is TRBJ2-1 and V is TRBV5-1, with D unresolved. Per the germline V gene, CDR1 is SGHRS and CDR2 is YFSETQ. This CDR3 region has 14 residues. The germline V and J ends were trimmed by 6 bases and 9 bases, with 19 bases remaining between them. CDR3 DNA: TGCGCCAGCACTTTGGGTACAGCGAGGAGTGAGCAGTTCTTC. Residues: CASTLGTARSEQFF.

This clonotype was counted only a few times. This chain connects TRBV29-1 to TRBJ2-3, with D uncertain. Trimming took off 7 bases at V and 0 bases at J, with 14 bases between the two ends. The germline V gene encodes CDR1 SQVTM and CDR2 ANQGSEA. The CDR3 is made up of 14 amino acids. The CDR3 region is CSAQEVPSTDTQYF. The CDR3 nucleotides read TGCAGCGCGCAGGAAGTTCCTAGCACAGATACGCAGTATTTT.

In this sample, this clonotype turned up many times. The rearrangement joins TRBV29-1 to TRBJ2-7; TRBD1 matches 8 bases. This CDR3 spans 11 amino acids. CDR1 SQVTM and CDR2 ANQGSEA come from the germline V gene. J gave up 6 bases and V 5 bases, and 3 bases lay outside the gene matches. CDR3 region: CSVLTGAEQYF. DNA for the CDR3: TGCAGCGTTTTGACAGGGGCCGAGCAGTACTTC.

The chain combines TRBV27 with TRBJ2-3; 8 nucleotides line up with TRBD2. CDR1 MNHEY and CDR2 SMNVEV come from the germline V gene (reference sequence). The CDR3 length is 19 residues. Unmatched junction bases numbered 20, after V lost 5 bases and J lost 4 bases. This chain's CDR3 is CASSPLSWGLAGGADTQYF. The CDR3 nucleotides read TGTGCCAGCAGTCCACTGTCCTGGGGTCTAGCGGGTGGCGCAGATACGCAGTATTTT.

J is TRBJ2-1 and V is TRBV7-3; D is unresolved. This CDR3 contains 14 residues. The V and J ends lost 0 bases and 10 bases respectively, with 13 bases between them. CDR1 and CDR2 (germline): SGHTA, FQGTGA. The CDR3 sequence: CASSLTGQVGEQFF. DNA for the CDR3: TGTGCCAGCAGCTTAACAGGGCAGGTAGGGGAGCAGTTCTTC.